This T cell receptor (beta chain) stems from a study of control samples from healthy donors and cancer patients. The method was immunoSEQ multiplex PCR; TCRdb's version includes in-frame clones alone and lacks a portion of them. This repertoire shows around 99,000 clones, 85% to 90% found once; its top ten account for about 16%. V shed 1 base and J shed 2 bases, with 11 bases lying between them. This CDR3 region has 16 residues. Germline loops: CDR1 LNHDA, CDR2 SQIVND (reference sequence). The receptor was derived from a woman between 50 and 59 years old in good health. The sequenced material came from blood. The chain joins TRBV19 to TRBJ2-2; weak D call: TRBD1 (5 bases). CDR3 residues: CASSIGAGHNTGELFF. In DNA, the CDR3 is TGTGCCAGTAGTATAGGGGCAGGGCACAACACCGGGGAGCTGTTTTTT.